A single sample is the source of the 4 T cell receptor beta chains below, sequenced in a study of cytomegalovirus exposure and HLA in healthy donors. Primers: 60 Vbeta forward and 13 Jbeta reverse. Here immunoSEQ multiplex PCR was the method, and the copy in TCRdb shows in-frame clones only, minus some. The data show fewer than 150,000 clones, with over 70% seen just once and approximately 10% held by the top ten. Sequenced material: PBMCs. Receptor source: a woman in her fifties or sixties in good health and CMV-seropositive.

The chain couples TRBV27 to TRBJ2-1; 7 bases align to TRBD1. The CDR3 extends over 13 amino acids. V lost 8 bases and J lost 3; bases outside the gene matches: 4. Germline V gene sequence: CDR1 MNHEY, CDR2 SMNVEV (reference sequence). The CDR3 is CASGTAYYNEQFF. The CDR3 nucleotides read TGTGCCAGCGGGACAGCCTACTACAATGAGCAGTTCTTC.

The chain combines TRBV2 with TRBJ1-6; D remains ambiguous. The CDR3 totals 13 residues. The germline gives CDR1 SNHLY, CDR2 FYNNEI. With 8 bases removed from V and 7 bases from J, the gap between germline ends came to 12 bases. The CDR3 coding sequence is TGTGCCAGCGGAGCGGGATTGAATTCACCCCTCCACTTT. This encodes CASGAGLNSPLHF.

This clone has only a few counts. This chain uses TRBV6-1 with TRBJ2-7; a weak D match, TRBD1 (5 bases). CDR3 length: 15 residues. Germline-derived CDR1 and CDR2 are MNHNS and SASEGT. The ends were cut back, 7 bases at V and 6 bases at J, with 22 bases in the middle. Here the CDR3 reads CASIPQGPTLFEQYF. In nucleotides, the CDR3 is TGTGCCAGCATCCCGCAGGGCCCGACGTTGTTCGAGCAGTACTTC.

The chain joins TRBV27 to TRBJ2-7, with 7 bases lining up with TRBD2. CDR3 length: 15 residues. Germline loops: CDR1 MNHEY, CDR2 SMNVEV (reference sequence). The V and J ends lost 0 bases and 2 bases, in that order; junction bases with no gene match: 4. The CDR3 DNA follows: TGTGCCAGCAGTTTATCGGTCGGGAGGACCTACGAGCAGTACTTC. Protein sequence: CASSLSVGRTYEQYF.